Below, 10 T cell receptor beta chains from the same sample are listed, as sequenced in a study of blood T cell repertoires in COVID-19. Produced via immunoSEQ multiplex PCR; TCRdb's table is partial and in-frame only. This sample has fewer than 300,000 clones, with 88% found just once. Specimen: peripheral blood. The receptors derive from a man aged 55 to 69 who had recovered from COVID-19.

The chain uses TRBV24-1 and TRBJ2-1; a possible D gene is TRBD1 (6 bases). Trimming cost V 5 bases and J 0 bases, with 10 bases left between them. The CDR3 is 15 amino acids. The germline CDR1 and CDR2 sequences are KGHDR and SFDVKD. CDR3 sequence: CATSGGQRSYNEQFF. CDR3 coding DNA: TGTGCCACCAGTGGTGGACAGCGCTCCTACAATGAGCAGTTCTTC.

The CDR3 region has the DNA TGTGCCAGCAGCAACTCTGGGGCCAACGTCCTGACTTTC. Protein sequence: CASSNSGANVLTF. V usage is TRBV25-1 and J usage is TRBJ2-6, with no clear D. The CDR3 is 13 residues long. Germline CDR1 and CDR2: MGHDK and SYGVNS. Trimming cost V 6 bases and J 0 bases, with 3 bases left between them.

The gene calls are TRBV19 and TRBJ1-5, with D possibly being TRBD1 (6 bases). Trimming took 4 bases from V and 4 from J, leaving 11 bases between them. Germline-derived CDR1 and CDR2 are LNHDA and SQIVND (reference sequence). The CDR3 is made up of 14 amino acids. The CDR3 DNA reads TGTGCCAGTAGTAGGACAGTCCAAAATCAGCCCCAGCATTTT. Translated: CASSRTVQNQPQHF.

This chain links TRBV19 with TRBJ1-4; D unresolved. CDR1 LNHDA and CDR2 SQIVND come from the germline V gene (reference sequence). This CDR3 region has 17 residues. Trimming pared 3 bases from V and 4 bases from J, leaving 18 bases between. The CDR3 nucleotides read TGTGCCAGTAGTATGTCTGCCACTAGGAGGGATAATGAAAAACTGTTTTTT. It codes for CASSMSATRRDNEKLFF.

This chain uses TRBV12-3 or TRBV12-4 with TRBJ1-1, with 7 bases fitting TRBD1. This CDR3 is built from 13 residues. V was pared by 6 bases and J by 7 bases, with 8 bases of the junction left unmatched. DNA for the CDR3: TGTGCCAGCAGGCGTACAGGGGAAGGTGAAGCTTTCTTT. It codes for CASRRTGEGEAFF.

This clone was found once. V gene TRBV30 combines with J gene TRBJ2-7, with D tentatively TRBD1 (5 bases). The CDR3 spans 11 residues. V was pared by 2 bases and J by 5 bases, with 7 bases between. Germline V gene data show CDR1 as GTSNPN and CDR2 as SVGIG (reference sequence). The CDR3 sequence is CAWSTGDEQYF. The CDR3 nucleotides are TGTGCCTGGAGTACAGGCGACGAGCAGTACTTC.

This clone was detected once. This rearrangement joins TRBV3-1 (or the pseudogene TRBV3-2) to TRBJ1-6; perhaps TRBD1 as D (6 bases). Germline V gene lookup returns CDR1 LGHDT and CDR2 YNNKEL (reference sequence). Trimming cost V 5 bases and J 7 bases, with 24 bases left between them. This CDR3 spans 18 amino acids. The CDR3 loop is CASSARMGRGNLNSPLHF. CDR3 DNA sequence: TGTGCCAGCAGCGCACGGATGGGTAGGGGGAACTTAAATTCACCCCTCCACTTT.

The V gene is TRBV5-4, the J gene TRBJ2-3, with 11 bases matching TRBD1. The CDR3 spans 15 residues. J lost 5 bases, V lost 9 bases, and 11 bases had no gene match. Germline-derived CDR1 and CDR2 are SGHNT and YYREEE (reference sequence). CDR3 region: CATRGQGAIRDTQYF. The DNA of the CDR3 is TGTGCCACCCGAGGACAGGGGGCGATTCGAGATACGCAGTATTTT.

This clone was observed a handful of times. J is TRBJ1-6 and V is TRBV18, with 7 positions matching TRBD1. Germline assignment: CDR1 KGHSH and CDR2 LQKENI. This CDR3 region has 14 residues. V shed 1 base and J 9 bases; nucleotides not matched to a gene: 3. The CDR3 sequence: CASSPQGASSPLHF. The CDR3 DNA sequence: TGTGCCAGCTCACCACAGGGGGCAAGTTCACCCCTCCACTTT. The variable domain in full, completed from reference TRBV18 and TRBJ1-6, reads NAGVMQNPRHLVRRRGQEARLRCSPMKGHSHVYWYRQLPEEGLKFMVYLQKENIIDESGMPKERFSAEFPKEGPSILRIQQVVRGDSAAYFCASSPQGASSPLHFGNGTRLTVT.

CDR3 sequence (DNA): TGTGCCACCAGCAGAGGACGGGGCACAGATACGCAGTATTTT. Its translation is CATSRGRGTDTQYF. The chain couples TRBV15 to TRBJ2-3; no reliable D call. CDR1 and CDR2 from the germline V gene are LNHNV and YYDKDF (reference sequence). The CDR3 extends over 14 amino acids. Between the trimmed V and J ends, which lost 1 base and 1 base, there was a span of 6 bases.